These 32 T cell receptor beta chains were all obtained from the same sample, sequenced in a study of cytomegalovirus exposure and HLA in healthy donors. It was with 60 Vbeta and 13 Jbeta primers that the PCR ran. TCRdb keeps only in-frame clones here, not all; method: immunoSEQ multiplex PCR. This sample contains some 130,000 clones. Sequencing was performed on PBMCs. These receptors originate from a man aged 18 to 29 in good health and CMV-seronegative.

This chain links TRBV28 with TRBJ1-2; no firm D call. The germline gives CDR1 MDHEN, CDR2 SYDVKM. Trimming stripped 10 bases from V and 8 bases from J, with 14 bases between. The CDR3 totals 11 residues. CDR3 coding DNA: TGTGCCAACTATGACGTTTCCGGCTACACCTTC. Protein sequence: CANYDVSGYTF.

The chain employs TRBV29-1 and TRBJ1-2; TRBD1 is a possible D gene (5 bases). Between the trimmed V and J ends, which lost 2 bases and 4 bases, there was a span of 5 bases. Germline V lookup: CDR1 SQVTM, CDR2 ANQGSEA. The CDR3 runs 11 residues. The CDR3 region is CSVEQGYGYTF. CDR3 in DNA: TGCAGCGTTGAACAGGGCTATGGCTACACCTTC.

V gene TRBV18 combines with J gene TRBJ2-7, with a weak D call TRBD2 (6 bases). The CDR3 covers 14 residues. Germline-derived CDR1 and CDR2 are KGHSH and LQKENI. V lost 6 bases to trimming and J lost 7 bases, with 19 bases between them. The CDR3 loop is CASSLSGPEGEQYF. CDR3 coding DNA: TGTGCCAGCTCCCTTAGCGGTCCGGAAGGGGAGCAGTACTTC.

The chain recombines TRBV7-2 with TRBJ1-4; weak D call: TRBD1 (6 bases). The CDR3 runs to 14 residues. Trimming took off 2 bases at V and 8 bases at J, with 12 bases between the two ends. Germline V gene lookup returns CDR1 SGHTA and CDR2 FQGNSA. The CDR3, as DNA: TGTGCCAGCAGCTTAAACAGGGACGACGAAAAACTGTTTTTT. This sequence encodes CASSLNRDDEKLFF.

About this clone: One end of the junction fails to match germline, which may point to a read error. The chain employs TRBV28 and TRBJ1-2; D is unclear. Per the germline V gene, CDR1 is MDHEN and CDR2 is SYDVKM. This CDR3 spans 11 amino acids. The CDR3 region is CASSSNYGYTF. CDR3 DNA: TGTGCCAGCAGTTCTAATTATGGCTACACCTTC.

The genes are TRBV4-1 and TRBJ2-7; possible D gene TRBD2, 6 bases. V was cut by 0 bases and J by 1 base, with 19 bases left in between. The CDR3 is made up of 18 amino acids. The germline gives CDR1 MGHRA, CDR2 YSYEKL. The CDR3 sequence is CASSQDLPPERVSYEQYF. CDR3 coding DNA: TGCGCCAGCAGCCAAGATCTCCCCCCAGAGCGGGTATCCTACGAGCAGTACTTC.

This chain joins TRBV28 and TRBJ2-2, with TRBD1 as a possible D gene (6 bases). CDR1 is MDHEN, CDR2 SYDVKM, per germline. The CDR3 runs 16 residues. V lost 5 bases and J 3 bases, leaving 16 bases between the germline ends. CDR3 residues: CASSTQTGLYTGELFF. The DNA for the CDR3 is TGTGCCAGCAGTACCCAGACAGGCCTGTACACCGGGGAGCTGTTTTTT.

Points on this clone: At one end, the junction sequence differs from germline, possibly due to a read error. The CDR3 sequence: CAGSSPRRPQETQYF. The CDR3 DNA sequence: TGTGCCGGCAGTTCCCCCAGGCGCCCCCAAGAGACCCAGTACTTC. V usage is TRBV6-5 and J usage is TRBJ2-5; D remains unclear. Germline assignment: CDR1 MNHEY and CDR2 SVGAGI. There are 15 residues in the CDR3.

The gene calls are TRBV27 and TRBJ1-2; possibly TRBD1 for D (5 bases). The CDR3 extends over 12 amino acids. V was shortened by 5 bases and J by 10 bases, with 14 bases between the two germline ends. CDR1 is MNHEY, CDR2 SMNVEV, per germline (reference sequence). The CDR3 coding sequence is TGTGCCAGCAGTGCCGCCCGGGGGGACTACACCTTC. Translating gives CASSAARGDYTF.

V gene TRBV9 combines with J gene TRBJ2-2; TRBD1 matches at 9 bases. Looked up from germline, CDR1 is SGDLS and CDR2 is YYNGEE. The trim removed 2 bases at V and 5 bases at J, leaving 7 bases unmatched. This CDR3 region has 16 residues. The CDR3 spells CASSVTGTGLTGELFF. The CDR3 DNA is TGTGCCAGCAGCGTCACCGGGACAGGGCTGACCGGGGAGCTGTTTTTT.

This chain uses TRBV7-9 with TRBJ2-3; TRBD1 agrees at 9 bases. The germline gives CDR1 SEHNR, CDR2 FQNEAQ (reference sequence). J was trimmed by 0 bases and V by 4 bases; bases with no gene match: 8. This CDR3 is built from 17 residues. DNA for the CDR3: TGTGCCAGCAGCTCCGGAACGGGGACAGGGAGCACAGATACGCAGTATTTT. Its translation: CASSSGTGTGSTDTQYF.

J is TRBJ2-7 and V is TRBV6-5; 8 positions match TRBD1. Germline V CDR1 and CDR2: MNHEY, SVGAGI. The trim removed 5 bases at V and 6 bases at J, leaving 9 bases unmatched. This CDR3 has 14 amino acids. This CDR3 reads CASSPRGPGIEQYF. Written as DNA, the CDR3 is TGTGCCAGCAGTCCCAGGGGGCCAGGAATCGAGCAGTACTTC.

Here the CDR3 reads CASSSTRTGARGQYF. The DNA of the CDR3 is TGTGCCAGTAGTTCAACCCGGACAGGGGCCAGGGGGCAGTACTTC. The chain has TRBV19 and TRBJ2-4; TRBD1 agrees at 9 bases. V trimming: 5 bases; J trimming: 13 bases; junction bases outside the gene matches: 15. Germline values: CDR1 LNHDA, CDR2 SQIVND (reference sequence). The CDR3 extends over 15 amino acids. The full variable domain, in which reference TRBV19 and TRBJ2-4 provide the parts outside the CDR3, is DGGITQSPKYLFRKEGQNVTLSCEQNLNHDAMYWYRQDPGQGLRLIYYSQIVNDFQKGDIAEGYSVSREKKESFPLTVTSAQKNPTAFYLCASSSTRTGARGQYFGAGTRLSVL.

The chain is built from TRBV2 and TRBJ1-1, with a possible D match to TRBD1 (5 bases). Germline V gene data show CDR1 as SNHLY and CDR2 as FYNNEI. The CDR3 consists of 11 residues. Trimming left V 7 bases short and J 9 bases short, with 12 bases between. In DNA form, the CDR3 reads TGTGCCAGCACCAGACAGCTAAAAGCTTTCTTT. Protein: CASTRQLKAFF.

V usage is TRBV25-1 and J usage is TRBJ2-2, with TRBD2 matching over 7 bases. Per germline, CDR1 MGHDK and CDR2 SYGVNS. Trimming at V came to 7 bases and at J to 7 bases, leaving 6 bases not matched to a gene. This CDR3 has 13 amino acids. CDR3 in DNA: TGTGCCAGCACACGGGGGGTCGGCGGGGAGCTGTTTTTT. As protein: CASTRGVGGELFF.

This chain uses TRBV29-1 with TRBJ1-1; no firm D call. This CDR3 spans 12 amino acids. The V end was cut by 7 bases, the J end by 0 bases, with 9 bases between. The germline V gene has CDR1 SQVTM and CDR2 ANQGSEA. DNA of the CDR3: TGCAGCGGTACAAGAATGAACACTGAAGCTTTCTTT. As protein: CSGTRMNTEAFF.

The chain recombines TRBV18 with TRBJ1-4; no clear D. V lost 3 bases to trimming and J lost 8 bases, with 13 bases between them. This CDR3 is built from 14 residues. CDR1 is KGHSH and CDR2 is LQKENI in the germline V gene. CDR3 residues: CASSPEAAGEKLFF. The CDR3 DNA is TGTGCCAGCTCACCCGAGGCAGCTGGGGAAAAACTGTTTTTT.

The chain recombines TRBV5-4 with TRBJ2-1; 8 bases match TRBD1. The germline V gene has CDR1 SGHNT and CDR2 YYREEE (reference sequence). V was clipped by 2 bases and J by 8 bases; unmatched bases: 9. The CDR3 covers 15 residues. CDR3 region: CASSFGGQGNHEQFF. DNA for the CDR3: TGTGCCAGCAGCTTTGGAGGACAGGGTAACCATGAGCAGTTCTTC.

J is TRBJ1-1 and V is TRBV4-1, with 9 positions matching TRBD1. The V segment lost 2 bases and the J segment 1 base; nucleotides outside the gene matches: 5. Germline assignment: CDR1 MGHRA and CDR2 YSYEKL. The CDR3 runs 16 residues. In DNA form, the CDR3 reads TGCGCCAGCAGCCAAACTACAGGGGGCTGGAACACTGAAGCTTTCTTT. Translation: CASSQTTGGWNTEAFF.

The CDR3 region is CATKRTGGTEAFF. In DNA, the CDR3 is TGTGCCACTAAGAGGACAGGGGGCACTGAAGCTTTCTTT. This rearrangement joins TRBV11-3 to TRBJ1-1; the match to TRBD1 covers 10 bases. V lost 10 bases and J lost 4; bases outside the gene matches: 6. From germline, CDR1 is SGHNT and CDR2 YENEEA. The CDR3 loop spans 13 amino acids.

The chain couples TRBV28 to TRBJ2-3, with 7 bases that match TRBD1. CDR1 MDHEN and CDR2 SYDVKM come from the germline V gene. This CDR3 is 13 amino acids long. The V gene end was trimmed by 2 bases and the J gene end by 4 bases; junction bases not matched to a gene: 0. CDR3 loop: CASSLTGADTQYF. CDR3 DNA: TGTGCCAGCAGTTTAACAGGGGCAGATACGCAGTATTTT.

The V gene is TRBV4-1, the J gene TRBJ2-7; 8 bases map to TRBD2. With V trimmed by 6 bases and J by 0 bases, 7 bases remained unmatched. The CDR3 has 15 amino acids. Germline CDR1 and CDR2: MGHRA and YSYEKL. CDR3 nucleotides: TGCGCCAGCAGGCTTATAGCGGGGAGCTCCTACGAGCAGTACTTC. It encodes CASRLIAGSSYEQYF.

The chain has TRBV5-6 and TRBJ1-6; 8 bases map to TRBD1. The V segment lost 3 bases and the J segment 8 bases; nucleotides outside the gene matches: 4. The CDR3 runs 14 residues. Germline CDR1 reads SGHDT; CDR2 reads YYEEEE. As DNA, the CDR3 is TGTGCCAGCAGCTGGGGACAGGCCGATTCACCCCTCCACTTT. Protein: CASSWGQADSPLHF.

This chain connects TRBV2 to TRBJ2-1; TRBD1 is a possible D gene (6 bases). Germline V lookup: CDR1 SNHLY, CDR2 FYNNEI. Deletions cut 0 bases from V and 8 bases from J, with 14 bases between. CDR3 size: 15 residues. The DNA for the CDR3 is TGTGCCAGCAGTGAAGCTCGCCAGGGGATGGATGAGCAGTTCTTC. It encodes CASSEARQGMDEQFF.

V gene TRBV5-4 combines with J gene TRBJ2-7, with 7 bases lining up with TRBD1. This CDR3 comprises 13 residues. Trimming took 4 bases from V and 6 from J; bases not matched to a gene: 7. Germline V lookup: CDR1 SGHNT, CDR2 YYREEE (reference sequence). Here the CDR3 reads CASSVTGKGEQYF. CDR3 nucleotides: TGTGCCAGCAGCGTGACAGGGAAGGGCGAGCAGTACTTC.

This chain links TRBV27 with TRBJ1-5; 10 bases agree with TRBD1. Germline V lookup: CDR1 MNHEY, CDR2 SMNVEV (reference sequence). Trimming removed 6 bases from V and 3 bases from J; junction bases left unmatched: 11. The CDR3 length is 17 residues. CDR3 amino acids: CASSPTGQGGYNQPQHF. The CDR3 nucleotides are TGTGCCAGCAGCCCAACAGGACAGGGGGGGTACAATCAGCCCCAGCATTTT.

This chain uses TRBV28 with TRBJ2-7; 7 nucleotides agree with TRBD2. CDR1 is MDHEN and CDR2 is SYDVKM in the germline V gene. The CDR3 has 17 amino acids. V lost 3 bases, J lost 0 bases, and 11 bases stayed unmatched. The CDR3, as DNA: TGTGCCAGCAGTTTTCATTATAGGGGCGGGAGCTCCTACGAGCAGTACTTC. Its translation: CASSFHYRGGSSYEQYF.

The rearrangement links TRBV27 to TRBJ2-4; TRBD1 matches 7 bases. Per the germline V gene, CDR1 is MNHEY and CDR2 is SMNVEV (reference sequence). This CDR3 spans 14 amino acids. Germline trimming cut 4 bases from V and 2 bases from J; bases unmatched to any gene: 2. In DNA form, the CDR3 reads TGTGCCAGCAGTTCGACAGGGTCCAAAAACATTCAGTACTTC. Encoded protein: CASSSTGSKNIQYF.

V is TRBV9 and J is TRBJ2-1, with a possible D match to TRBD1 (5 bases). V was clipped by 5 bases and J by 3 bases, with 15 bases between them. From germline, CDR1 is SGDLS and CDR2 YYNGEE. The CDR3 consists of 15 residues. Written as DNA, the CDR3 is TGTGCCAGCAGGGGGCAGGGTAATCGCTACAATGAGCAGTTCTTC. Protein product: CASRGQGNRYNEQFF.

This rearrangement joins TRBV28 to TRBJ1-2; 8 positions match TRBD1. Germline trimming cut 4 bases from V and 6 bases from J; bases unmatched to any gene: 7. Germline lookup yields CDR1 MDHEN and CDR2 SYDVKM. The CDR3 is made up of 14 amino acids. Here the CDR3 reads CASSWPTGVNGYTF. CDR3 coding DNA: TGTGCCAGCAGTTGGCCGACAGGGGTGAATGGCTACACCTTC.

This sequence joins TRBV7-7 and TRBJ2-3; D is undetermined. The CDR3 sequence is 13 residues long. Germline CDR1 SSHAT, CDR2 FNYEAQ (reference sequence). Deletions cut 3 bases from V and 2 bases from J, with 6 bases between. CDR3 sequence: CASSLGPTDTQYF. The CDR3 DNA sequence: TGTGCCAGCAGCTTGGGCCCCACAGATACGCAGTATTTT.

DNA of the CDR3: TGTGCCAGCAGCGGCGACAGATTACCCTACGAGCAGTACTTC. Translation: CASSGDRLPYEQYF. J is TRBJ2-7 and V is TRBV7-2; a weak D match, TRBD1 (5 bases). Germline V gene data show CDR1 as SGHTA and CDR2 as FQGNSA. Trimming pared 5 bases from V and 2 bases from J, leaving 13 bases between. The CDR3 extends over 14 amino acids.